What follows are 26 T cell receptor beta chains derived from one specimen sequenced in a study of spatial heterogeneity in lung cancer (dated by TCRdb to about 2019). General findings and caveats noted by the study authors: The number of expanded intratumoral alpha and beta TCRs correlated with the tumor nonsynonymous mutation count.

No antigen is known for these receptors. The library was produced with 5' RACE. The sample was run on a NextSeq 500. TCRdb trimmed public reads at Q25 via fastp, called clones via MiXCR and kept in-frame beta chains. Merged by CDR3 protein, the rows form single entries marked with the most common genes and DNA. The sample table lists approximately 18,000 distinct CDR3 sequences, roughly 10% of them with a count of one. In total, the top ten clones hold 20% to 25% of the sample. Interpreted using the paper, the time point label stands for: sample taken at primary tumor resection. The sample here was lung tumor tissue, taken at surgery. All receptors come from a female donor with early-stage non-small cell lung cancer.

On this clonotype itself: Since it is a stray read in a library aimed at alpha chains, this beta chain has a size that is not meaningful. This chain links TRBV6-6 with TRBJ1-5; D ambiguous. Trimming took 6 bases from V and 1 from J, leaving 10 bases between them. CDR1 is MNHNY, CDR2 SVGAGI, per germline (reference sequence). The CDR3 is 14 residues long. CDR3 nucleotide sequence: TGTGCCAGCAGCCCGACGGACAGCAATCAGCCCCAGCATTTT. This gives the protein CASSPTDSNQPQHF.

About this clonotype itself: A library made for alpha chains picked up this beta chain off target, so its size means little. In DNA, the CDR3 is TGCGCCAGCAGCAACCATTACCAGGGGGCGCCGAACACTGAAGCTTTCTTT. Protein sequence: CASSNHYQGAPNTEAFF. The chain is built from TRBV4-1 and TRBJ1-1; the match to TRBD1 covers 8 bases. CDR3 length equals 17 residues. Germline V CDR1 and CDR2: MGHRA, YSYEKL. Losses at the gene ends were 5 bases for V and 1 base for J; bases not matched to a gene: 12.

As for this clonotype: The library was prepared for alpha chains; this beta chain is a stray read, so its frequency means little. The V call is TRBV5-6, the J call TRBJ2-1; D gene ambiguous. The CDR3 sequence is 12 residues long. Trimming stripped 6 bases from V and 9 bases from J, with 13 bases between. Germline lookup yields CDR1 SGHDT and CDR2 YYEEEE. CDR3 in DNA: TGTGCCAGCACAATAGATTCGGGTGAGCAGTTCTTC. It specifies CASTIDSGEQFF.

This clonotype occurred many times. This beta chain came through as a stray read in a library set up for alpha chains, and its size says little. The rearrangement uses TRBV3-1 and TRBJ1-1; TRBD1 matches at 8 bases. The V segment lost 1 base and the J segment 10 bases; nucleotides outside the gene matches: 2. The CDR3 consists of 12 residues. Germline V gives CDR1 LGHDT, CDR2 YNNKEL (reference sequence). The CDR3, as DNA: TGTGCCAGCAGCCAAGGGACAGGGATAGCTTTCTTT. This encodes CASSQGTGIAFF.

This clonotype came up a few times. In a library made to pick up alpha chains, this beta chain is a stray read with a size that means little. The rearrangement joins TRBV11-2 to TRBJ2-3; TRBD2 agrees at 12 bases. The CDR3 spans 16 residues. The V segment lost 1 base and the J segment 1 base; nucleotides outside the gene matches: 0. CDR1 SGHAT and CDR2 FQNNGV come from the germline V gene. DNA of the CDR3: TGTGCCAGCAGCTTAGGACTAGCGGGAGGCACAGATACGCAGTATTTT. Its protein is CASSLGLAGGTDTQYF.

The sample holds a few counts of this clonotype. Since it is a stray read in a library aimed at alpha chains, this beta chain has a size that is not meaningful. The J gene is TRBJ2-2, the V gene TRBV12-3 or TRBV12-4; TRBD2 matches at 7 bases. J gave up 0 bases and V 7 bases, and 5 bases lay outside the gene matches. CDR3 length equals 15 residues. The CDR3 loop is CASTFSGPNTGELFF. Written as DNA, the CDR3 is TGTGCCAGCACCTTTAGCGGGCCGAACACCGGGGAGCTGTTTTTT.

This clonotype was seen only a few times. Being off target in a library aimed at alpha chains, this beta chain has a size of little meaning. J is TRBJ2-5 and V is TRBV6-6; a weak D match, TRBD2 (5 bases). From germline, CDR1 is MNHNY and CDR2 SVGAGI (reference sequence). There are 15 residues in the CDR3. V lost 6 bases and J 5 bases, leaving 19 bases between the germline ends. The CDR3 loop is CASRPGIANWETQYF. CDR3 DNA sequence: TGTGCCAGCAGGCCGGGGATAGCGAATTGGGAGACCCAGTACTTC.

This clonotype was observed a few times. This beta chain was picked up by a library intended for alpha chains and is off target, so its count carries little meaning. V usage is TRBV6-5 and J usage is TRBJ2-5; D tentatively reads TRBD1 or TRBD2 (5 bases each). The length of the CDR3 is 15 residues. The V end lost 2 bases, the J end lost 1 base, and 11 bases lay between the germline ends. Germline CDR1 and CDR2: MNHEY and SVGAGI. In DNA form, the CDR3 reads TGTGCCAGCAGTTACCACTGGGGGTTCCAAGAGACCCAGTACTTC. This codes for CASSYHWGFQETQYF.

Many counts were recorded for this clonotype. This beta chain came through as a stray read in a library set up for alpha chains, and its size says little. The chain employs TRBV10-3 and TRBJ2-3; D possibly corresponds to TRBD1 (5 bases). Germline-derived CDR1 and CDR2 are ENHRY and SYGVKD. Trimming took off 3 bases at V and 0 bases at J, with 19 bases between the two ends. This CDR3 has 18 amino acids. This chain's CDR3 is CAISDRTGRTTSTDTQYF. The CDR3 DNA sequence: TGTGCCATCAGTGACCGAACTGGAAGGACAACTAGCACAGATACGCAGTATTTT.

This clonotype was recorded many times. As an off-target read in a library built for alpha chains, this beta chain has a frequency of little significance. The V and J genes are TRBV5-1 and TRBJ2-5; 7 bases are shared with TRBD2. CDR1 and CDR2 from the germline V gene are SGHRS and YFSETQ. This CDR3 is 15 amino acids long. The V gene end was trimmed by 2 bases and the J gene end by 5 bases; junction bases not matched to a gene: 9. This chain's CDR3 is CASSLMSGVAETQYF. CDR3 sequence (DNA): TGCGCCAGCAGCTTAATGAGCGGGGTTGCGGAGACCCAGTACTTC.

This clonotype rates as medium-sized (0.01 to 0.1%). The library was designed around alpha chains, so this beta chain is a stray read whose abundance carries little weight. The V and J genes are TRBV29-1 and TRBJ1-1, with 7 bases matching TRBD1. CDR3 length: 13 residues. V lost 7 bases and J lost 2; bases outside the gene matches: 7. The germline V gene has CDR1 SQVTM and CDR2 ANQGSEA. The CDR3 protein is CSAAQGTNTEAFF. The CDR3 nucleotides are TGCAGCGCCGCACAGGGGACTAACACTGAAGCTTTCTTT.

This clonotype was picked up many times. With the library built for alpha chains, this beta chain is off target and its frequency is not meaningful. This rearrangement joins TRBV4-2 to TRBJ2-2; D remains unclear. V dropped 6 bases and J dropped 0 bases, with 8 bases sitting between them. Germline V lookup: CDR1 LGHNA, CDR2 YNFKEQ. The CDR3 contains 14 residues. The CDR3 DNA reads TGTGCCAGCAGTCAGGTTGCGAACACCGGGGAGCTGTTTTTT. This gives the protein CASSQVANTGELFF.

In its sample, this clonotype was seen a few times. Being off target in a library aimed at alpha chains, this beta chain has a size of little meaning. This chain connects TRBV24-1 to TRBJ1-2; a possible D gene is TRBD1 (6 bases). The V and J ends lost 0 bases and 14 bases respectively, with 21 bases between them. CDR1 and CDR2 from the germline V gene are KGHDR and SFDVKD. The length of the CDR3 is 15 residues. The CDR3 sequence: CATSDLWGEDSPETF. CDR3 sequence (DNA): TGTGCCACCAGTGATTTGTGGGGGGAGGACAGTCCGGAAACCTTC.

As regards this clonotype: Since the library was made to target alpha chains, this beta chain is a stray read and its abundance is not meaningful. This CDR3 reads CASSPGSSNQPQHF. The CDR3 bases are TGTGCCAGCTCACCGGGTTCTAGCAATCAGCCCCAGCATTTT. This chain links TRBV18 with TRBJ1-5; D remains unclear. V dropped 3 bases and J dropped 0 bases, with 6 bases sitting between them. This CDR3 is built from 14 residues. CDR1 is KGHSH, CDR2 LQKENI, per germline.

Many counts were recorded for this clonotype. This beta chain appears as a stray read in a library generated for alpha chains; its size is not informative. The chain combines TRBV24-1 with TRBJ2-2, with D possibly matching TRBD2 (6 bases). The germline V gene has CDR1 KGHDR and CDR2 SFDVKD. CDR3 length: 16 amino acids. V was pared by 4 bases and J by 7 bases, with 18 bases between. This CDR3 reads CATSDPSAGGVGELFF. CDR3 nucleotides: TGTGCCACCAGTGACCCCAGCGCTGGAGGGGTCGGGGAGCTGTTTTTT.

To note about this clonotype: A library made for alpha chains picked up this beta chain off target, so its size means little. The rearrangement links TRBV24-1 to TRBJ2-3; the D gene could be TRBD1 or TRBD2 (5 bases each). Germline values: CDR1 KGHDR, CDR2 SFDVKD. The CDR3 loop spans 16 amino acids. V dropped 2 bases and J dropped 0 bases, with 11 bases sitting between them. CDR3 protein: CATSDSWGFSTDTQYF. The DNA of the CDR3 is TGTGCCACCAGTGATTCTTGGGGGTTTAGCACAGATACGCAGTATTTT.

In the case of this clonotype: Because the library targeted alpha chains, this beta chain is an off-target read whose size means little. V usage is TRBV5-1 and J usage is TRBJ1-5, with unresolved D. The V end lost 0 bases, the J end lost 0 bases, and 7 bases lay between the germline ends. The CDR3 has 15 amino acids. Germline V gene data show CDR1 as SGHRS and CDR2 as YFSETQ. CDR3 loop: CASSLDSYSNQPQHF. The DNA for the CDR3 is TGCGCCAGCAGCTTGGACAGCTATAGCAATCAGCCCCAGCATTTT.

Worth noting for this clonotype: This beta chain was picked up by a library intended for alpha chains and is off target, so its count carries little meaning. The chain carries TRBV12-3 or TRBV12-4 and TRBJ1-4; TRBD1 aligns across 10 bases. The CDR3 contains 15 residues. Trimming removed 5 bases from V and 8 bases from J; junction bases left unmatched: 8. Here the CDR3 reads CASSTTGGLAEKLFF. CDR3 DNA sequence: TGTGCCAGCAGTACGACAGGGGGCTTAGCAGAAAAACTGTTTTTT.

This clonotype was picked up many times. Since the library was made to target alpha chains, this beta chain is a stray read and its abundance is not meaningful. The genes are TRBV2 and TRBJ2-7; D gene unclear. V was pared by 3 bases and J by 2 bases, with 8 bases between. The CDR3 has 13 amino acids. CDR1 and CDR2 (germline): SNHLY, FYNNEI. The CDR3: CASSDRIPYEQYF. CDR3 DNA: TGTGCCAGCAGTGATCGGATTCCCTACGAGCAGTACTTC.

In the case of this clonotype: With the library built for alpha chains, this beta chain is off target and its frequency is not meaningful. The V and J genes are TRBV5-1 and TRBJ1-5; D uncertain. Trimming cost V 0 bases and J 3 bases, with 10 bases left between them. Germline CDR1 reads SGHRS; CDR2 reads YFSETQ. The CDR3 sequence is 15 residues long. This CDR3 is CASSLVSGSNQPQHF. The CDR3, as DNA: TGCGCCAGCAGCTTGGTATCGGGGTCCAATCAGCCCCAGCATTTT.

This clonotype was observed at least ten times. With the library built for alpha chains, this beta chain is off target and its frequency is not meaningful. The chain links TRBV30 to TRBJ2-7; 10 bases align to TRBD1. CDR3 length: 14 amino acids. Per the germline V gene, CDR1 is GTSNPN and CDR2 is SVGIG (reference sequence). V was pared by 4 bases and J by 9 bases, with 12 bases of the junction left unmatched. CDR3 loop: CAWKSGQGWQGQYF. As DNA, the CDR3 is TGTGCCTGGAAGTCGGGACAGGGGTGGCAGGGGCAGTACTTC.

This clonotype has at least ten counts. Little can be read into the size of this beta chain, an off-target read in a library designed for alpha chains. The rearrangement joins TRBV20-1 to TRBJ2-7; D unresolved. Trimming removed 2 bases from V and 4 bases from J, with 15 bases in between. The germline gives CDR1 DFQATT, CDR2 SNEGSKA (reference sequence). This CDR3 region has 14 residues. The CDR3 reads CSARPLVGDYEQYF. The CDR3 nucleotides are TGCAGTGCTAGACCCCTGGTCGGAGATTACGAGCAGTACTTC.

This clonotype was counted many times. This beta chain is an unintended read in a library built for alpha chains; its size means little. The chain links TRBV6-5 to TRBJ1-1; D may be TRBD1 (6 bases). The V gene lost 5 bases and the J gene lost 7 bases, with 11 bases spanning the gap. Germline CDR1 is MNHEY and CDR2 is SVGAGI. The CDR3 contains 12 residues. Written as DNA, the CDR3 is TGTGCCAGCAGTGATGAGGGGGGTGAAGCTTTCTTT. Protein: CASSDEGGEAFF.

This clonotype appeared a few times. Since the library was made to target alpha chains, this beta chain is a stray read and its abundance is not meaningful. The V call is TRBV4-1, the J call TRBJ1-1; no reliable D call. The V end lost 0 bases, the J end lost 4 bases, and 12 bases lay between the germline ends. The CDR3 sequence is 15 residues long. CDR1 and CDR2 (germline): MGHRA, YSYEKL. The CDR3 sequence: CASSQEPGSGTEAFF. The CDR3 bases are TGCGCCAGCAGCCAAGAACCGGGGTCCGGCACTGAAGCTTTCTTT.

This clonotype appeared many times. Little can be read into the size of this beta chain, an off-target read in a library designed for alpha chains. The rearrangement uses TRBV12-3 or TRBV12-4 and TRBJ1-1; D uncertain. The V end lost 2 bases, the J end lost 1 base, and 8 bases lay between the germline ends. The CDR3 loop spans 14 amino acids. The CDR3 is CASSLRSKNTEAFF. For the CDR3, the DNA is TGTGCCAGCAGTTTAAGGTCCAAGAACACTGAAGCTTTCTTT.

This clonotype qualifies as medium-sized. For a library built for alpha chains, this beta chain is a stray read; little rests on its size. The chain couples TRBV3-1 to TRBJ2-7; the D is unclear. The germline V gene has CDR1 LGHDT and CDR2 YNNKEL (reference sequence). The CDR3 is made up of 14 amino acids. The ends were cut back, 4 bases at V and 2 bases at J, with 12 bases in the middle. CDR3 sequence: CASSLSAETYEQYF. The CDR3 coding sequence is TGTGCCAGCAGCCTGTCGGCCGAAACCTACGAGCAGTACTTC.